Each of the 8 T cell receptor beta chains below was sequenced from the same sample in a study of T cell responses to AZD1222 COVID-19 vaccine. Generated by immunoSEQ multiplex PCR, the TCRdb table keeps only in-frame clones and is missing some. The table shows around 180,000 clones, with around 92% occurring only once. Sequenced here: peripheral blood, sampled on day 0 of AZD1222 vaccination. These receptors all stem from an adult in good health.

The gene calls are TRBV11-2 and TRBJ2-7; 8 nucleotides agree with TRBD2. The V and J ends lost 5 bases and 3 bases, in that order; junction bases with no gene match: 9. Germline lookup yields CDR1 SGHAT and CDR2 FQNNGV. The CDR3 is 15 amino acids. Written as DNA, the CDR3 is TGTGCCAGCAGCCGGGAGGGGACTGGGGGCTACGAGCAGTACTTC. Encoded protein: CASSREGTGGYEQYF. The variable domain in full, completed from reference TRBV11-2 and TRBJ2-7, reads EAGVAQSPRYKIIEKRQSVAFWCNPISGHATLYWYQQILGQGPKLLIQFQNNGVVDDSQLPKDRFSAERLKGVDSTLKIQPAKLEDSAVYLCASSREGTGGYEQYFGPGTRLTVT.

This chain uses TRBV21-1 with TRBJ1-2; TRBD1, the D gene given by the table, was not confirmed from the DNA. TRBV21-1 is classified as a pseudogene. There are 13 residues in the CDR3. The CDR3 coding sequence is TGTGCCAGCAGTCCGACAGGGGTGGATGGCTACACCTTC. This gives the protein CASSPTGVDGYTF.

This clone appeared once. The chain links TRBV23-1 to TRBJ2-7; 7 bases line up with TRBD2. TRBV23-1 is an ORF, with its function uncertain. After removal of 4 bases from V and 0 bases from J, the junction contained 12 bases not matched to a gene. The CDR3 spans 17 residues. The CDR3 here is CASSPLHLAGDSYEQYF. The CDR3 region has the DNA TGCGCCAGCAGTCCCCTCCATTTGGCGGGAGACTCCTACGAGCAGTACTTC.

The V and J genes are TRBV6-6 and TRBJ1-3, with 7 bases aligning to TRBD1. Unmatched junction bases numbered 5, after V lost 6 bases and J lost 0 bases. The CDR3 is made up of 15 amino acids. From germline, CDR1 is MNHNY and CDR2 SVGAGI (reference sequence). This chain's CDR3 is CASSLQGSSGNTIYF. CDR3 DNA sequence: TGTGCCAGCAGCCTACAGGGGAGCTCTGGAAACACCATATATTTT.

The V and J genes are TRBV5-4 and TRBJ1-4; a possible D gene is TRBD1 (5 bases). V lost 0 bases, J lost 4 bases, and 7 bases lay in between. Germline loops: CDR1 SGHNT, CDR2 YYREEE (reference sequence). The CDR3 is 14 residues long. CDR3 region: CASSLGGGNEKLFF. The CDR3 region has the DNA TGTGCCAGCAGCTTGGGGGGCGGTAATGAAAAACTGTTTTTT.

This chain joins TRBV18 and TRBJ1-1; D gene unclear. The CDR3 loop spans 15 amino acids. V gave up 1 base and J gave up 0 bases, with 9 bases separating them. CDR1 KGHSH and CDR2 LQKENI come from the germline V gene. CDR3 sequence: CASSPRVGMNTEAFF. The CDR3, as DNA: TGTGCCAGCTCACCACGGGTGGGAATGAACACTGAAGCTTTCTTT.

The CDR3 region has the DNA TGTGCCAGCAGTTGGGGGATGCTCCATGGCTACACCTTC. Protein product: CASSWGMLHGYTF. The J gene is TRBJ1-2, the V gene TRBV6-5; perhaps TRBD1 as D (5 bases). V gave up 4 bases and J gave up 6 bases, with 12 bases separating them. Germline V gives CDR1 MNHEY, CDR2 SVGAGI. The CDR3 covers 13 residues.

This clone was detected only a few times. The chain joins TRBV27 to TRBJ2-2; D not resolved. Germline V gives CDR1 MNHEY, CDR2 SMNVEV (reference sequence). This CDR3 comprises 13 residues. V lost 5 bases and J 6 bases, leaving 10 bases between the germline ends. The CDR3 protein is CASSPRPAGELFF. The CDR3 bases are TGTGCCAGCAGTCCCCGACCTGCCGGGGAGCTGTTTTTT.